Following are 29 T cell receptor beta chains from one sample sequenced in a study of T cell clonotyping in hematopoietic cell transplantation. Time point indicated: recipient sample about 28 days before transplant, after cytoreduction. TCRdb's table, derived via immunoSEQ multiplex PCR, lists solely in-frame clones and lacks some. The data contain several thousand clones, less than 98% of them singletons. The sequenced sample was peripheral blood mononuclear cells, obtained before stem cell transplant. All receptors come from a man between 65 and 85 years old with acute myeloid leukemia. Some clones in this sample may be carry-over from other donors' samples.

Here the CDR3 DNA reads TGTGCCAGTAGTATCATATTAGCGGGAGACGAGTATACGCAGTATTTT. It translates to CASSIILAGDEYTQYF. The V and J genes are TRBV19 and TRBJ2-3; 9 bases are a match to TRBD2. With 3 bases clipped from V and 7 bases from J, the junction kept 11 bases outside the gene matches. The CDR3 has 16 amino acids. Germline V gene lookup returns CDR1 LNHDA and CDR2 SQIVND (reference sequence).

CDR3 sequence reads: CASSWTGGEVGGYEQYF. The CDR3 nucleotides are TGTGCCAGCTCGTGGACAGGGGGCGAAGTGGGTGGTTACGAGCAGTACTTC. The gene calls are TRBV7-3 and TRBJ2-7, with 11 bases aligning to TRBD1. The CDR3 has 17 residues. The V gene's germline CDR1 is SGHTA and CDR2 FQGTGA. Germline trimming cut 8 bases from V and 4 bases from J; bases unmatched to any gene: 16.

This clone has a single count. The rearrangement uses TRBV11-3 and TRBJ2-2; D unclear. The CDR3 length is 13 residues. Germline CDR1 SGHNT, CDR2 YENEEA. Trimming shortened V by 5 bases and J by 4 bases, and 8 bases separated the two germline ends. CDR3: CASSPLFTGELFF. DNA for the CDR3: TGTGCCAGCAGCCCCCTTTTCACCGGGGAGCTGTTTTTT.

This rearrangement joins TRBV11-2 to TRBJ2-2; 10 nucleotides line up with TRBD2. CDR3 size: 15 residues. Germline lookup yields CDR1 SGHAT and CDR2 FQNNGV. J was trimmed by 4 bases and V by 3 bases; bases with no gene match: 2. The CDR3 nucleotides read TGTGCCAGCAGCTTGCTAGCGGGGGCCACCGGGGAGCTGTTTTTT. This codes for CASSLLAGATGELFF.

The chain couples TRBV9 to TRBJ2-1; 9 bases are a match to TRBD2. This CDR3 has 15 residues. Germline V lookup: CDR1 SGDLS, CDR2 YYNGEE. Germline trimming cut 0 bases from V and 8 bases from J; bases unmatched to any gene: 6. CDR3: CASSVGAGGLDEQFF. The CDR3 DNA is TGTGCCAGCAGCGTAGGGGCGGGGGGGCTCGATGAGCAGTTCTTC.

Here the CDR3 reads CASSLKRTSGSYNEQFF. The CDR3, as DNA: TGCGCCAGCAGCTTAAAACGGACTAGCGGGAGTTACAATGAGCAGTTCTTC. The chain has TRBV5-1 and TRBJ2-1; 13 bases match TRBD2. Germline V lookup: CDR1 SGHRS, CDR2 YFSETQ. Trimming at V came to 2 bases and at J to 4 bases, leaving 6 bases not matched to a gene. The CDR3 has 17 residues.

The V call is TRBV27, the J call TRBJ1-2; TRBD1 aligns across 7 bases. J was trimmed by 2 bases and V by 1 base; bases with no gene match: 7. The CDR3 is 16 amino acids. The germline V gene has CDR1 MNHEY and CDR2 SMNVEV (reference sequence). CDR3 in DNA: TGTGCCAGCAGTTTATTCGGCGACAGGGTCAACTATGGCTACACCTTC. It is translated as CASSLFGDRVNYGYTF.

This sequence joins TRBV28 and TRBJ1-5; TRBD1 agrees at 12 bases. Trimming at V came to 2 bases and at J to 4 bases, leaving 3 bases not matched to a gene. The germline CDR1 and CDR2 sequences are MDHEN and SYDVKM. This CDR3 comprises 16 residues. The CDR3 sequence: CASSLGGQGANQPQHF. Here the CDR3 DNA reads TGTGCCAGCAGTTTAGGGGGACAGGGGGCTAATCAGCCCCAGCATTTT.

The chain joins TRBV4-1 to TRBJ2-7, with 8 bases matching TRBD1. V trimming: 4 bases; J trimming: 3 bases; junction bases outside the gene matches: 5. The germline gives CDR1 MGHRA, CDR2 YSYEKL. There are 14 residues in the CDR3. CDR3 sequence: CASSLGTGRYEQYF. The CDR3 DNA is TGCGCCAGCAGCCTTGGGACAGGCCGCTACGAGCAGTACTTC.

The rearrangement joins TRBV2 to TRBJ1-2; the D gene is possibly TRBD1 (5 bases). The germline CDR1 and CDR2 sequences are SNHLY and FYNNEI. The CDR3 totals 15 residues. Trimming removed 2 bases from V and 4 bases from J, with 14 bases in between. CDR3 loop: CASSEYSQGVYGYTF. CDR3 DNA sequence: TGTGCCAGCAGTGAATACTCCCAAGGGGTCTATGGCTACACCTTC.

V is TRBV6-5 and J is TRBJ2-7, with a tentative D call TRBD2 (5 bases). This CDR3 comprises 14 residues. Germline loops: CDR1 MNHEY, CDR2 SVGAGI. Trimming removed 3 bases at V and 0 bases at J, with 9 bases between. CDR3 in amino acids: CASSYSVSSYEQYF. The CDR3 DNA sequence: TGTGCCAGCAGTTATAGCGTGAGCTCCTACGAGCAGTACTTC.

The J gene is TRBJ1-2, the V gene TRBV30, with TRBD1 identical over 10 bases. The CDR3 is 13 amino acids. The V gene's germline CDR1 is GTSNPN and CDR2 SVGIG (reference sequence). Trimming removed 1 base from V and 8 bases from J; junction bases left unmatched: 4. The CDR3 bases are TGTGCCTGGAGTGAAGACAGGGGGCTCGGCTACACCTTC. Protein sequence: CAWSEDRGLGYTF.

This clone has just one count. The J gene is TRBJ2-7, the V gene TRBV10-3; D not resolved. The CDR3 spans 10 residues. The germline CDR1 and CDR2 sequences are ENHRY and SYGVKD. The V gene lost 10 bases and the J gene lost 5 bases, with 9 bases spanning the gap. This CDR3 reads CATQGDEQYF. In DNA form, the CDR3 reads TGTGCCACTCAAGGCGACGAGCAGTACTTC.

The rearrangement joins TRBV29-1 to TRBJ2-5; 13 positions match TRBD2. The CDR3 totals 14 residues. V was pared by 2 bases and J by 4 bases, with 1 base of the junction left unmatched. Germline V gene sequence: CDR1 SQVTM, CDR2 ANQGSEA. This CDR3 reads CSVERTSGRETQYF. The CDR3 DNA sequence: TGCAGCGTTGAAAGGACTAGCGGGAGAGAGACCCAGTACTTC.

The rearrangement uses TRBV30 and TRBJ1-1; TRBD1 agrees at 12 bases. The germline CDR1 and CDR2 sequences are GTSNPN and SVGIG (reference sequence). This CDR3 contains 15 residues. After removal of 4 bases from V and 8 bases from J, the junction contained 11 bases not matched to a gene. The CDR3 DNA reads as TGTGCCTGGACTAAAACCGGGACAGGGGGCCCAGAAGCTTTCTTT. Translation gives CAWTKTGTGGPEAFF.

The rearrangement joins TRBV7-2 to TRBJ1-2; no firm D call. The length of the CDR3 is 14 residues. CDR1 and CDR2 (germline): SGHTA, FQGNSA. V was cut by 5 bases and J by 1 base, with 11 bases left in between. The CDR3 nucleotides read TGTGCCAGCAGCCCCGAAGGTGGTAACTATGGCTACACCTTC. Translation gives CASSPEGGNYGYTF. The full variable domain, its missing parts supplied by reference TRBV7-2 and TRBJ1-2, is GAGVSQSPSNKVTEKGKDVELRCDPISGHTALYWYRQSLGQGLEFLIYFQGNSAPDKSGLPSDRFSAERTGGSVSTLTIQRTQQEDSAVYLCASSPEGGNYGYTFGSGTRLTVV.

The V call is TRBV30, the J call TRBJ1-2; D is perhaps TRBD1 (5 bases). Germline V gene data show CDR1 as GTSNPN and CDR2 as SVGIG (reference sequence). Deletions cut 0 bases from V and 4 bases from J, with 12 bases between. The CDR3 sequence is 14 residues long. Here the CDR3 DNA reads TGTGCCTGGAGTGTATTCCAGGGACGCTATGGCTACACCTTC. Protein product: CAWSVFQGRYGYTF.

The CDR3, as DNA: TGCAGCGTTGGAGTGGGGGCAAACACTGAAGCTTTCTTT. Translated: CSVGVGANTEAFF. The gene calls are TRBV29-1 and TRBJ1-1, with a tentative D call TRBD1 (6 bases). Trimming shortened V by 4 bases and J by 2 bases, and 11 bases separated the two germline ends. The CDR3 totals 13 residues. Germline-derived CDR1 and CDR2 are SQVTM and ANQGSEA.

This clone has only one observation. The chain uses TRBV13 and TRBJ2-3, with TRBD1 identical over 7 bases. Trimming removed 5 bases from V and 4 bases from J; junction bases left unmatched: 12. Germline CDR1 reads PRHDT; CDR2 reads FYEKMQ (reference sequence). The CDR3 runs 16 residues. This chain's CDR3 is CASSDSRAGGSDTQYF. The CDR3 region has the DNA TGTGCCAGCAGCGATAGCAGGGCAGGGGGATCAGATACGCAGTATTTT.

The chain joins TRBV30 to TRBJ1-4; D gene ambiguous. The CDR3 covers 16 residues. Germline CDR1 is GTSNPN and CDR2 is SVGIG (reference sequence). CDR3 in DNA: TGTCCCTCCCCCCTGGAGGTCGAGGTCCACGAGGAAAGGGTGTTTTTT. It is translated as CPSPLEVEVHEERVFF. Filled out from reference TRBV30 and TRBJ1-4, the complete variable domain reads SQTIHQWPATLVQPVGSPLSLECTVEGTSNPNLYWYRQAAGRGLQLLFYSVGIGQISSEVPQNLSASRPQDRQFILSSKKLLLSDSGFYLCPSPLEVEVHEERVFFGSGTQLSVL.

The CDR3 region is CASSLSGQEGQPQHF. CDR3 coding DNA: TGTGCCAGCAGTTTATCTGGACAGGAGGGCCAGCCCCAGCATTTT. The rearrangement links TRBV6-4 to TRBJ1-5; 7 positions match TRBD1. The CDR3 sequence is 15 residues long. The V and J ends lost 5 bases and 7 bases, in that order; junction bases with no gene match: 11. Germline V gene sequence: CDR1 MRHNA, CDR2 SNTAGT.

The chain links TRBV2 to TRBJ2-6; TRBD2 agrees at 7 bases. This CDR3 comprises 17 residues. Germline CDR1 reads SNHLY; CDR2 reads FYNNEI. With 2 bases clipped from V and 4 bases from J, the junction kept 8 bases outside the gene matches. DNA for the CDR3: TGTGCCAGCAGTGAAAGGCGGGGGATTACGGGGGCCAACGTCCTGACTTTC. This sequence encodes CASSERRGITGANVLTF.

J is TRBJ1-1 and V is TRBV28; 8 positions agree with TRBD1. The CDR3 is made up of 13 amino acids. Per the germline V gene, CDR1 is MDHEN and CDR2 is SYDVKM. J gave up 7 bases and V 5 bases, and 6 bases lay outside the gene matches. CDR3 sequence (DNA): TGTGCCAGCAGTACAGGACAGGGACTTGAAGCTTTCTTT. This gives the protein CASSTGQGLEAFF.

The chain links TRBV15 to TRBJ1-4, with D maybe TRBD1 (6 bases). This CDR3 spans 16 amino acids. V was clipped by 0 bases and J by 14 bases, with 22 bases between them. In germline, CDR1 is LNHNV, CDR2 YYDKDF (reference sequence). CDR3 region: CATSRDGGARGGRLFF. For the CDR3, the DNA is TGTGCCACCAGCAGAGATGGGGGGGCGCGAGGGGGAAGGCTGTTTTTT.

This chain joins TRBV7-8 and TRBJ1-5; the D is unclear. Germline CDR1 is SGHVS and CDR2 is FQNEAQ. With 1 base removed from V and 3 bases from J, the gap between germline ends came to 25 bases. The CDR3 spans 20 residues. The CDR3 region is CASSLGVRSLLSSSNQPQHF. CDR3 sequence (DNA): TGTGCCAGCAGCTTAGGAGTACGAAGTCTTCTATCAAGTTCCAATCAGCCCCAGCATTTT.

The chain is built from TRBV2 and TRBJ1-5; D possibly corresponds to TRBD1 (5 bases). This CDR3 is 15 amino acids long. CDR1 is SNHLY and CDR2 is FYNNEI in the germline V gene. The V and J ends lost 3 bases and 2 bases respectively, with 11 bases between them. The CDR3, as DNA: TGTGCCAGCAGTGAGGATGCGGGGGGCAATCAGCCCCAGCATTTT. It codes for CASSEDAGGNQPQHF. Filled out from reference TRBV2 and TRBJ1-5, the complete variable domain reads EPEVTQTPSHQVTQMGQEVILRCVPISNHLYFYWYRQILGQKVEFLVSFYNNEISEKSEIFDDQFSVERPDGSNFTLKIRSTKLEDSAMYFCASSEDAGGNQPQHFGDGTRLSIL.

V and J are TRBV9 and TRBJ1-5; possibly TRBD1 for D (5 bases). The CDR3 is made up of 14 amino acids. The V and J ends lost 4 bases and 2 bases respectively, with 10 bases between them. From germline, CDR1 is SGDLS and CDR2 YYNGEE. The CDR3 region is CASSRGVGNQPQHF. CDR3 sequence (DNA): TGTGCCAGCAGCCGGGGGGTAGGCAATCAGCCCCAGCATTTT.

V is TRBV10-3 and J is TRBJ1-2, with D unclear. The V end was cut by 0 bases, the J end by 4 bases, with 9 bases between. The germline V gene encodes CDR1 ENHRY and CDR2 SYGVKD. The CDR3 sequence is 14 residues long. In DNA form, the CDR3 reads TGTGCCATCAGTGAGTCGCTGCAGCTCTATGGCTACACCTTC. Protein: CAISESLQLYGYTF.

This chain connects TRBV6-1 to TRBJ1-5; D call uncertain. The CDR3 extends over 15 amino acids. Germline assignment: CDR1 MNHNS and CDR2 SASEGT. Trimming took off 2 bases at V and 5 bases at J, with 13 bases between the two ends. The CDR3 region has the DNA TGTGCCAGCAGTGAAACAAAAGGGCTTGATCAGCCCCAGCATTTT. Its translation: CASSETKGLDQPQHF.